The 30 T cell receptor beta chains given below trace back to one sample, sequenced in a study of radiotherapy plus CTLA-4 blockade in lung cancer. The data were produced by immunoSEQ multiplex PCR, yet TCRdb's version contains in-frame clones alone and is incomplete. Among tens of thousands of clones listed, 60% to 85% were seen once. This specimen consisted of peripheral blood, obtained from a patient treated with radiotherapy plus ipilimumab. These receptors came from a human donor with non-small cell lung cancer whose response to radiotherapy plus ipilimumab could not be evaluated. Some clones in this sample may be carry-over from other donors' samples.

This sequence joins TRBV4-3 and TRBJ1-4; D unresolved. Trimming took 0 bases from V and 0 from J, leaving 17 bases between them. This CDR3 is 19 amino acids long. The germline V gene has CDR1 LGHNA and CDR2 YSLEER. CDR3 in DNA: TGCGCCAGCAGCCAAGATAGGTTGTGGGAGGTCGCAACTAATGAAAAACTGTTTTTT. It encodes CASSQDRLWEVATNEKLFF.

With regard to this clone: At one of its ends the junction is not consistent with the germline gene, which may arise from a read error. The chain carries TRBV7-7 and TRBJ2-1, with a possible D match to TRBD2 (5 bases). Germline V gene sequence: CDR1 SSHAT, CDR2 FNYEAQ (reference sequence). The CDR3 length is 13 residues. As DNA, the CDR3 is TGTGCTAGCAGCTTAGCGCGGCGCAATGAGCAGTTCTTC. Encoded protein: CASSLARRNEQFF.

V usage is TRBV6-1 and J usage is TRBJ2-2; D is perhaps TRBD1 (7 bases). The CDR3 is made up of 15 amino acids. From germline, CDR1 is MNHNS and CDR2 SASEGT. Deletions cut 7 bases from V and 4 bases from J, with 16 bases between. The CDR3 protein is CASTLQGEVTGELFF. CDR3 bases: TGTGCCAGCACGCTTCAGGGGGAGGTCACCGGGGAGCTGTTTTTT.

This clone was picked up a small number of times. The chain is built from TRBV2 and TRBJ2-3; weak D call: TRBD1 (6 bases). V was trimmed by 0 bases and J by 2 bases, leaving 12 bases between them. CDR1 is SNHLY, CDR2 FYNNEI, per germline. The CDR3 is 16 residues long. The CDR3 protein is CASSEALGGITDTQYF. The CDR3, as DNA: TGTGCCAGCAGTGAAGCGCTTGGGGGCATCACAGATACGCAGTATTTT.

The V gene is TRBV2, the J gene TRBJ1-1, with 9 positions matching TRBD1. CDR3 length: 18 amino acids. V was clipped by 7 bases and J by 4 bases; unmatched bases: 19. In germline, CDR1 is SNHLY, CDR2 FYNNEI. The CDR3: CASTTFSGTGNYGTEAFF. CDR3 bases: TGTGCCAGCACCACATTTTCGGGGACAGGGAATTATGGCACTGAAGCTTTCTTT.

The chain employs TRBV4-2 and TRBJ2-2; the D is unclear. This CDR3 contains 17 residues. Trimming took off 1 base at V and 0 bases at J, with 12 bases between the two ends. Germline CDR1 LGHNA, CDR2 YNFKEQ. The CDR3 sequence: CASSQGSTNANTGELFF. The CDR3 nucleotides read TGTGCCAGCAGCCAAGGTTCGACAAACGCGAACACCGGGGAGCTGTTTTTT.

The J gene is TRBJ1-2, the V gene TRBV15, with 12 bases aligning to TRBD1. From germline, CDR1 is LNHNV and CDR2 YYDKDF (reference sequence). The CDR3 is 14 amino acids. Unmatched junction bases numbered 4, after V lost 3 bases and J lost 8 bases. Here the CDR3 reads CATSRGQGARGYTF. The CDR3 DNA follows: TGTGCCACCAGCAGGGGACAGGGGGCGCGGGGCTACACCTTC.

This chain joins TRBV28 and TRBJ1-2; D unclear. CDR1 and CDR2 from the germline V gene are MDHEN and SYDVKM. The CDR3 runs to 12 residues. V lost 8 bases to trimming and J lost 3 bases, with 10 bases between them. CDR3 sequence (DNA): TGTGCCAGCGGGCAGCCCTACTATGGCTACACCTTC. It codes for CASGQPYYGYTF.

This clone was seen only once. This rearrangement joins TRBV19 to TRBJ2-2; D is perhaps TRBD1 (6 bases). Between the trimmed V and J ends, which lost 7 bases and 0 bases, there was a span of 15 bases. Germline CDR1 reads LNHDA; CDR2 reads SQIVND (reference sequence). The CDR3 has 16 residues. CDR3 in amino acids: CASKMTGPANTGELFF. Written as DNA, the CDR3 is TGTGCCAGTAAAATGACAGGTCCCGCGAACACCGGGGAGCTGTTTTTT.

V usage is TRBV29-1 and J usage is TRBJ1-1, with 10 bases that match TRBD1. Germline values: CDR1 SQVTM, CDR2 ANQGSEA. The CDR3 sequence is 14 residues long. V shed 5 bases, J shed 11 bases, and the junction held 14 bases outside the gene matches. In nucleotides, the CDR3 is TGCAGCGTTCGGGTATCCGACAGGGGGCTCTGGGCTTTCTTT. Protein: CSVRVSDRGLWAFF.

This clone has a single count. The DNA for the CDR3 is TGTGCCAGCAGCGTAGCTGTGGGCCCCGAGACCTACGAGCAGTACTTC. This sequence encodes CASSVAVGPETYEQYF. The chain combines TRBV9 with TRBJ2-7; D not resolved. The CDR3 covers 16 residues. Per germline, CDR1 SGDLS and CDR2 YYNGEE. V dropped 0 bases and J dropped 2 bases, with 15 bases sitting between them.

This clone was observed at least ten times. The chain links TRBV27 to TRBJ2-7; D perhaps matches TRBD1 (6 bases). The CDR3 loop spans 16 amino acids. Germline CDR1 MNHEY, CDR2 SMNVEV (reference sequence). The V and J ends lost 5 bases and 2 bases respectively, with 19 bases between them. Written as DNA, the CDR3 is TGTGCCAGCAGTCTGCTCCCGGGACAAGACGCCTACGAGCAGTACTTC. It specifies CASSLLPGQDAYEQYF.

The chain combines TRBV5-1 with TRBJ2-5; no firm D call. Trimming left V 2 bases short and J 3 bases short, with 8 bases between. This CDR3 has 13 residues. Germline values: CDR1 SGHRS, CDR2 YFSETQ. The CDR3 loop is CASSFGSKETQYF. In nucleotides, the CDR3 is TGCGCCAGCAGCTTCGGGTCTAAAGAGACCCAGTACTTC.

The V call is TRBV5-4, the J call TRBJ1-2; no reliable D call. Per germline, CDR1 SGHNT and CDR2 YYREEE (reference sequence). V dropped 2 bases and J dropped 8 bases, with 7 bases sitting between them. This CDR3 region has 11 residues. The CDR3 protein is CASSFLGGYTF. CDR3 DNA sequence: TGTGCCAGCAGCTTCCTTGGCGGCTACACCTTC. Full variable domain (remainder filled in from reference TRBV5-4 and TRBJ1-2): ETGVTQSPTHLIKTRGQQVTLRCSSQSGHNTVSWYQQALGQGPQFIFQYYREEENGRGNFPPRFSGLQFPNYSSELNVNALELDDSALYLCASSFLGGYTFGSGTRLTVV.

At least ten counts were recorded for this clone. The rearrangement uses TRBV28 and TRBJ2-1; TRBD1 aligns across 12 bases. J was trimmed by 7 bases and V by 5 bases; bases with no gene match: 6. Germline V gene data show CDR1 as MDHEN and CDR2 as SYDVKM. The CDR3 is 15 amino acids. The CDR3 bases are TGTGCCAGCAGTAACCCGGGACAGGGGGCAAATGAGCAGTTCTTC. Translation: CASSNPGQGANEQFF.

CDR3 sequence (DNA): TGTGCCAGCAGTGCCTGGACAGGGAGAGGAAACACCATATATTTT. This codes for CASSAWTGRGNTIYF. The chain is built from TRBV6-1 and TRBJ1-3; TRBD1 agrees at 8 bases. The V and J ends lost 4 bases and 4 bases, in that order; junction bases with no gene match: 6. Per germline, CDR1 MNHNS and CDR2 SASEGT. The CDR3 is made up of 15 amino acids.

This clone occurred once. The chain employs TRBV7-9 and TRBJ2-2; the match to TRBD2 covers 8 bases. V lost 5 bases, J lost 5 bases, and 10 bases stayed unmatched. CDR3 size: 16 residues. Germline V CDR1 and CDR2: SEHNR, FQNEAQ (reference sequence). CDR3 nucleotides: TGTGCCAGCAGCCGGATCGGGGGGGCCGGTACCGGGGAGCTGTTTTTT. It specifies CASSRIGGAGTGELFF.

This clone was counted between two and nine times. The identical CDR3 is also encoded by other nucleotide sequences in the sample. The chain uses TRBV28 and TRBJ1-6; D perhaps matches TRBD1 (5 bases). In germline, CDR1 is MDHEN, CDR2 SYDVKM. Trimming pared 7 bases from V and 7 bases from J, leaving 11 bases between. This CDR3 spans 13 amino acids. Here the CDR3 DNA reads TGTGCCAGCACCCTGACAGAAAATTCACCCCTCCACTTT. Its translation: CASTLTENSPLHF.

This clone has just one count. The chain links TRBV5-4 to TRBJ2-5, with 10 bases matching TRBD1. The ends lost 4 bases at V and 5 bases at J; junction bases unmatched: 8. Per germline, CDR1 SGHNT and CDR2 YYREEE (reference sequence). The CDR3 contains 15 residues. CDR3 DNA: TGTGCCAGCAGCACCCGACAGGGGGCCGTGGAGACCCAGTACTTC. Translation: CASSTRQGAVETQYF. The full variable domain, with the rest looked up from reference TRBV5-4 and TRBJ2-5, is ETGVTQSPTHLIKTRGQQVTLRCSSQSGHNTVSWYQQALGQGPQFIFQYYREEENGRGNFPPRFSGLQFPNYSSELNVNALELDDSALYLCASSTRQGAVETQYFGPGTRLLVL.

This chain connects TRBV19 to TRBJ1-1; TRBD1 is a possible D gene (5 bases). V lost 3 bases to trimming and J lost 4 bases, with 9 bases between them. CDR3 length: 13 amino acids. Germline V gives CDR1 LNHDA, CDR2 SQIVND (reference sequence). This chain's CDR3 is CASSMGTGTEAFF. The CDR3 region has the DNA TGTGCCAGTAGTATGGGCACAGGCACTGAAGCTTTCTTT.

This chain uses TRBV18 with TRBJ2-7; 9 bases agree with TRBD1. Germline CDR1 reads KGHSH; CDR2 reads LQKENI. This CDR3 has 13 residues. V dropped 5 bases and J dropped 4; count of bases not matched to a gene: 3. The CDR3 loop is CASSGQGLYEQYF. CDR3 nucleotide sequence: TGTGCCAGCTCAGGACAGGGGCTTTACGAGCAGTACTTC.

The V and J genes are TRBV6-5 and TRBJ2-7; 7 nucleotides align to TRBD1. Trimming cost V 6 bases and J 2 bases; bases outside gene matches: 7. The germline gives CDR1 MNHEY, CDR2 SVGAGI. This CDR3 has 14 residues. CDR3 coding DNA: TGTGCCAGCAGCACGGGACAGTCCGCCTACGAGCAGTACTTC. This sequence encodes CASSTGQSAYEQYF.

The chain carries TRBV5-1 and TRBJ2-7, with TRBD1 matching 8 bases. This CDR3 region has 15 residues. The J segment lost 0 bases and the V segment lost 3 bases, leaving 5 bases of the junction unmatched. Germline V lookup: CDR1 SGHRS, CDR2 YFSETQ. This CDR3 reads CASSSGQGASYEQYF. CDR3 in DNA: TGCGCCAGCAGCTCCGGACAGGGTGCCTCCTACGAGCAGTACTTC.

The chain has TRBV30 and TRBJ1-1; D not resolved. Germline V gives CDR1 GTSNPN, CDR2 SVGIG (reference sequence). The CDR3 sequence is 13 residues long. V lost 0 bases and J 5 bases, leaving 10 bases between the germline ends. The CDR3 DNA follows: TGTGCCTGGAGTGTTCAGGCTGGGACTGAAGCTTTCTTT. This sequence encodes CAWSVQAGTEAFF. Full variable domain (remainder filled in from reference TRBV30 and TRBJ1-1): SQTIHQWPATLVQPVGSPLSLECTVEGTSNPNLYWYRQAAGRGLQLLFYSVGIGQISSEVPQNLSASRPQDRQFILSSKKLLLSDSGFYLCAWSVQAGTEAFFGQGTRLTVV.

The chain carries TRBV28 and TRBJ2-7; 9 bases map to TRBD1. V gave up 5 bases and J gave up 1 base; unmatched junction bases: 9. The germline V gene encodes CDR1 MDHEN and CDR2 SYDVKM. The CDR3 consists of 16 residues. This chain's CDR3 is CASSPDPGQGSYEQYF. The CDR3 nucleotides are TGTGCCAGCAGTCCGGACCCGGGACAGGGTTCCTACGAGCAGTACTTC.

This rearrangement joins TRBV4-3 to TRBJ2-3; D is unresolved. V gave up 3 bases and J gave up 2 bases, with 12 bases separating them. The CDR3 consists of 15 residues. Germline CDR1 and CDR2: LGHNA and YSLEER. CDR3 bases: TGCGCCAGCAGCCATGGGCGCGACCCCACAGATACGCAGTATTTT. Encoded protein: CASSHGRDPTDTQYF.

This clone was counted a single time. The J gene is TRBJ1-1, the V gene TRBV7-2, with 12 bases aligning to TRBD1. With V trimmed by 3 bases and J by 3 bases, 8 bases remained unmatched. Germline V CDR1 and CDR2: SGHTA, FQGNSA. This CDR3 is built from 17 residues. CDR3 region: CASSFYGTGGRDTEAFF. CDR3 in DNA: TGTGCCAGCAGCTTCTACGGGACAGGGGGCAGGGACACTGAAGCTTTCTTT.

The genes are TRBV18 and TRBJ1-1, with D unclear. The germline V gene encodes CDR1 KGHSH and CDR2 LQKENI. V was clipped by 3 bases and J by 5 bases, with 13 bases between them. This CDR3 has 14 residues. DNA of the CDR3: TGTGCCAGCTCACCTTCGGGGTCTCGGACTGAAGCTTTCTTT. Translated, it gives CASSPSGSRTEAFF.

The DNA for the CDR3 is TGTGCCAGCAGTTTCACAGGGGCCTATGGCTACACCTTC. Its protein product is CASSFTGAYGYTF. The chain uses TRBV28 and TRBJ1-2; TRBD1 matches 7 bases. Germline-derived CDR1 and CDR2 are MDHEN and SYDVKM. The CDR3 extends over 13 amino acids. V was pared by 3 bases and J by 4 bases, with 2 bases of the junction left unmatched.

This clone came up a few times. V is TRBV7-2 and J is TRBJ1-1; D might be TRBD1 (6 bases). The ends were cut back, 3 bases at V and 6 bases at J, with 11 bases in the middle. Germline V lookup: CDR1 SGHTA, CDR2 FQGNSA. This CDR3 comprises 13 residues. The CDR3 region is CASSFRQEPEAFF. For the CDR3, the DNA is TGTGCCAGCAGCTTTAGACAGGAGCCTGAAGCTTTCTTT.